These 8 T cell receptor beta chains originate from one sample sequenced in a study of beta chain features in type 1 diabetes (dated by TCRdb to 2017 to 2018). Library preparation employed the immunoSEQ multiplex PCR assay. All of the isolated RNA was reverse transcribed with the High Capacity cDNA Reverse Transcription Kit, so expressed TCRB transcripts were sequenced. Sourced from immuneACCESS, this table was stored by TCRdb with only in-frame sequences that have V and J called. A share of the clones is absent; for the studies checked, an unresolved V gene accounts for under half, and the remainder has no known explanation. Counted in this sample were roughly 400,000 clones; around 10% of them appeared once. The ten largest account for 0.55% to 0.75% of the sample. What the authors observed across the whole study: Type 1 diabetes patients showed a moderate but significant shortening of TCRB CDR3 length in all four CD4+ subsets.

For these receptors, no antigen is known. Input material: central memory CD4+ T cells from blood. Source of these receptors: a young man with type 1 diabetes.

This clone was observed a few times. The gene calls are TRBV28 and TRBJ2-7; 10 nucleotides align to TRBD2. CDR3 length: 15 amino acids. Trimming cost V 5 bases and J 3 bases; bases outside gene matches: 7. Germline V gives CDR1 MDHEN, CDR2 SYDVKM. This CDR3 reads CASSLGTSVLYEQYF. The CDR3 DNA follows: TGTGCCAGCAGTCTGGGGACTAGCGTACTCTACGAGCAGTACTTC.

This chain connects TRBV30 to TRBJ2-1; TRBD2 aligns across 12 bases. CDR1 is GTSNPN and CDR2 is SVGIG in the germline V gene (reference sequence). This CDR3 region has 16 residues. The V gene end was trimmed by 3 bases and the J gene end by 6 bases; junction bases not matched to a gene: 9. Written as DNA, the CDR3 is TGTGCCTGGAGCCGCCGGACTAGCGGGATGGGCAATGAGCAGTTCTTC. Translated, it gives CAWSRRTSGMGNEQFF.

This clone showed up just a few times. V is TRBV5-5 and J is TRBJ1-5, with a tentative D call TRBD1 (5 bases). This CDR3 has 15 amino acids. The germline V gene has CDR1 SGHKS and CDR2 YYEKEE (reference sequence). V gave up 3 bases and J gave up 0 bases, with 10 bases separating them. DNA of the CDR3: TGTGCCAGCAGCTGGGGCCGTGATAGCAATCAGCCCCAGCATTTT. Amino acid sequence: CASSWGRDSNQPQHF.

The V call is TRBV7-9, the J call TRBJ2-5, with 9 bases matching TRBD1. The V gene's germline CDR1 is SEHNR and CDR2 FQNEAQ (reference sequence). CDR3 size: 14 residues. The ends lost 7 bases at V and 4 bases at J; junction bases unmatched: 7. CDR3 in amino acids: CASTPPGQGETQYF. The CDR3 bases are TGTGCCAGCACCCCGCCGGGACAGGGAGAGACCCAGTACTTC.

The rearrangement links TRBV28 to TRBJ1-4, with TRBD1 identical over 12 bases. Germline trimming cut 2 bases from V and 3 bases from J; bases unmatched to any gene: 4. From germline, CDR1 is MDHEN and CDR2 SYDVKM. The CDR3 consists of 17 residues. This CDR3 is CASSLPGTGGPNEKLFF. CDR3 nucleotides: TGTGCCAGCAGTTTACCCGGGACAGGGGGCCCTAATGAAAAACTGTTTTTT.

V and J are TRBV30 and TRBJ2-6; 7 nucleotides agree with TRBD1. This CDR3 spans 16 amino acids. V dropped 8 bases and J dropped 0; count of bases not matched to a gene: 10. Germline loops: CDR1 GTSNPN, CDR2 SVGIG (reference sequence). CDR3 amino acids: CATSRDSVSGANVLTF. CDR3 DNA: TGTGCCACCTCCCGGGACAGCGTCTCTGGGGCCAACGTCCTGACTTTC.

This clone was seen a few times. The chain employs TRBV6-6 and TRBJ1-3; no firm D call. The CDR3 runs 14 residues. CDR1 and CDR2 (germline): MNHNY, SVGAGI (reference sequence). The germline V and J ends were trimmed by 7 bases and 0 bases, with 10 bases remaining between them. The CDR3 is CASTDRSSGNTIYF. CDR3 nucleotide sequence: TGTGCCAGCACCGACCGGAGCTCTGGAAACACCATATATTTT.

This clone occurred a few times. The J gene is TRBJ2-5, the V gene TRBV10-3; no reliable D call. Trimming removed 2 bases at V and 0 bases at J, with 7 bases between. This CDR3 is built from 14 residues. CDR1 is ENHRY and CDR2 is SYGVKD in the germline V gene. CDR3 bases: TGTGCCATCAGTGAGAGGTCCCACCAAGAGACCCAGTACTTC. Protein product: CAISERSHQETQYF.